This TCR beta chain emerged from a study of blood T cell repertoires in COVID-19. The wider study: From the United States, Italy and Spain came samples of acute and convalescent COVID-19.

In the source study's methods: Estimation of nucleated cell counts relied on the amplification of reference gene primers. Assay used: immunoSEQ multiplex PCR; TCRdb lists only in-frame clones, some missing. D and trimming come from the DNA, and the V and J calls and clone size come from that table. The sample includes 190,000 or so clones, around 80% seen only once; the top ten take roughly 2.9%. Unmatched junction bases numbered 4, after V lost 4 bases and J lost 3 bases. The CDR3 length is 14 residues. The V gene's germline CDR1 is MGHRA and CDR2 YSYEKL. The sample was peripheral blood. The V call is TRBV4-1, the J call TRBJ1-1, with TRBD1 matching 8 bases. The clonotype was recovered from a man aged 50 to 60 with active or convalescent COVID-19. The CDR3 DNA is TGCGCCAGCAGCCGTACAGGGGGGGACACTGAAGCTTTCTTT. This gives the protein CASSRTGGDTEAFF.